Described below is a single T cell receptor (beta chain) sequence and its context. Its antigen remains unknown. The sequenced template was cDNA made from the entire isolated RNA. Clones were sequenced by immunoSEQ multiplex PCR, and TCRdb holds only the in-frame ones, with some missing. The sample has hundreds of thousands of clones, 15% seen once. Trimming stripped 4 bases from V and 8 bases from J, with 14 bases between. The CDR3 is 14 amino acids. The germline gives CDR1 SGHDN, CDR2 FVKESK. Markers CD45RO/CCR7/CD25/CD127/CD95/CD27 served to sort CD4+ naive, central memory, regulatory and stem cell-like memory cells. This sample is drawn from a study of beta chain features in type 1 diabetes. Findings and limits, study-wide: In every one of the four CD4+ subsets, TCRB CDR3s were moderately but significantly shorter in Type 1 diabetes patients.

The receptor's source is a man younger than 35 with type 1 diabetes. The sample taken for sequencing was naive CD4+ T cells from blood. J is TRBJ1-4 and V is TRBV14, with D perhaps TRBD1 (5 bases). CDR3 residues: CASSPLGVGEKLFF. CDR3 nucleotides: TGTGCCAGCAGCCCCCTAGGGGTTGGGGAAAAACTGTTTTTT.